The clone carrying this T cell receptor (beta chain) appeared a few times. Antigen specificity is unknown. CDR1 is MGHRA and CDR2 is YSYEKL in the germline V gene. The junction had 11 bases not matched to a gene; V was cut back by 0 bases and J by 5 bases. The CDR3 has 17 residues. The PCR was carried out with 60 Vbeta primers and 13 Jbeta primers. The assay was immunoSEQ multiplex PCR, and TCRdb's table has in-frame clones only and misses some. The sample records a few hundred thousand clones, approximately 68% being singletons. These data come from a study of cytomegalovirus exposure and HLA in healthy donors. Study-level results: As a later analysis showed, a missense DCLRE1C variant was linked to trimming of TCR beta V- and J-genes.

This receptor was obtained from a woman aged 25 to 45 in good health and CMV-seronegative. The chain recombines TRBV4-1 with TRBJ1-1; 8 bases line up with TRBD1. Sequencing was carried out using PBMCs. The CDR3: CASSQDLVSGGGTEAFF. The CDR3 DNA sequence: TGCGCCAGCAGCCAAGATTTGGTCTCAGGGGGCGGAACTGAAGCTTTCTTT.